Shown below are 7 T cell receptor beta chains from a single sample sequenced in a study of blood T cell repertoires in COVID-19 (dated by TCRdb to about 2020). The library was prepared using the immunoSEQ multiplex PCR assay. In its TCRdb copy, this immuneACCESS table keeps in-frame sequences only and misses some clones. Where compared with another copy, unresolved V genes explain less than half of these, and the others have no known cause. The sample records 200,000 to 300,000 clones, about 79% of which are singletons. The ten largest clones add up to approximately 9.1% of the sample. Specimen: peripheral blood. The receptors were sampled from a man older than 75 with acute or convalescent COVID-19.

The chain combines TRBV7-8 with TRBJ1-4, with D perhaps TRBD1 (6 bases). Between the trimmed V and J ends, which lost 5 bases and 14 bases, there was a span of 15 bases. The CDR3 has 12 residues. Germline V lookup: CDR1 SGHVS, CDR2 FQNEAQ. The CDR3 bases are TGTGCCAGCAGCCTTTCGGGGGGGCGTCTGTTTTTT. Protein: CASSLSGGRLFF.

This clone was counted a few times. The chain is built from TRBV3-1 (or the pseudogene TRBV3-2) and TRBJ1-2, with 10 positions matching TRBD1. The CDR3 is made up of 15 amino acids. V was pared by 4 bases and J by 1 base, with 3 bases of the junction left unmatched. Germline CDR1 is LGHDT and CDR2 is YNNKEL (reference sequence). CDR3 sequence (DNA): TGTGCCAGCAGCCTGTGGGACAGGGGTAACTATGGCTACACCTTC. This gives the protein CASSLWDRGNYGYTF.

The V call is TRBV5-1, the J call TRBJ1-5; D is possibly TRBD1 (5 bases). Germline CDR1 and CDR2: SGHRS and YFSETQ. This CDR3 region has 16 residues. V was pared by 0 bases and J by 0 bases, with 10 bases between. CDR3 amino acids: CASSLGAGYSNQPQHF. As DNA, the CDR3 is TGCGCCAGCAGCTTGGGGGCAGGGTATAGCAATCAGCCCCAGCATTTT.

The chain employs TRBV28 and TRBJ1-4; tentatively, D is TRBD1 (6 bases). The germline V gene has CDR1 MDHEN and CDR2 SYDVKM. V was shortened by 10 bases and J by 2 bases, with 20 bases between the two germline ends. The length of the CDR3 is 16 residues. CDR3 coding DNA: TGTGCCACCCAACAAGAGGGGGTATCGACTAATGAAAAACTGTTTTTT. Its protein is CATQQEGVSTNEKLFF. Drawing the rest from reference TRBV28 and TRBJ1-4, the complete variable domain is DVKVTQSSRYLVKRTGEKVFLECVQDMDHENMFWYRQDPGLGLRLIYFSYDVKMKEKGDIPEGYSVSREKKERFSLILESASTNQTSMYLCATQQEGVSTNEKLFFGSGTQLSVL.

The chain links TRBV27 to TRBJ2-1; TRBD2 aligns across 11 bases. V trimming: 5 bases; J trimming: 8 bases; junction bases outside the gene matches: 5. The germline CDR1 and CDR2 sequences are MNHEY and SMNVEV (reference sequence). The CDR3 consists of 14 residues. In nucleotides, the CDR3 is TGTGCCAGCAGTCTTAGCGGGAGGGCTCATGAGCAGTTCTTC. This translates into CASSLSGRAHEQFF.

CDR3 nucleotide sequence: TGCGCCAGCAGCCTCGCCGGGTTTTCACCCGCGGGGAGCCGCACAGATACGCAGTATTTT. Encoded protein: CASSLAGFSPAGSRTDTQYF. The chain joins TRBV5-1 to TRBJ2-3; possible D gene TRBD2, 6 bases. Germline lookup yields CDR1 SGHRS and CDR2 YFSETQ. This CDR3 is 20 amino acids long. The V gene lost 4 bases and the J gene lost 1 base, with 28 bases spanning the gap.

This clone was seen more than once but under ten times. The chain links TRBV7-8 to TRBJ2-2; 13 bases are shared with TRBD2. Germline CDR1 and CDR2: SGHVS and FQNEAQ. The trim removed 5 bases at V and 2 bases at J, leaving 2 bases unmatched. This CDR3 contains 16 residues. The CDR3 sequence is CASSGGLAGNTGELFF. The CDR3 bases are TGTGCCAGCAGCGGGGGACTAGCGGGAAACACCGGGGAGCTGTTTTTT.